A selection of T cell receptor beta chains follows, all from one sample in a study of cytomegalovirus exposure and HLA in healthy donors. Clones were read by immunoSEQ multiplex PCR, and TCRdb kept only the in-frame ones, dropping some. The table records about 150,000 clones, roughly 80% of them present only once. The sequenced sample was PBMCs. Receptor source: a male donor in good health and CMV-seronegative. Both conserved end residues are part of each CDR3. A D gene is named only where the DNA matches it firmly. Size tells how often a clone was seen (once, few, many) or the class of an expanded clone, and some rows leave it out.

j_call cdr3_length d_call v_call clone_size cdr3_nt cdr3_aa
TRBJ1-1 13 - TRBV7-2 - TGTGCCAGCAGCTCCCTAGCGAACACTGAAGCTTTCTTT CASSSLANTEAFF
TRBJ2-1 13 - TRBV29-1 - TGCAGCGTTGCCAGGGATGAATACAATGAGCAGTTCTTC CSVARDEYNEQFF
TRBJ1-2 15 TRBD1 TRBV6-1 - TGTGCCAGCAGTGAACGGTCAGGGGGGCACTATGGCTACACCTTC CASSERSGGHYGYTF
TRBJ1-5 13 - TRBV6-5 - TGTGCCAGCAGGGACAGTCCAAATCAGCCCCAGCATTTT CASRDSPNQPQHF
TRBJ2-3 16 TRBD1 TRBV7-6 - TGTGCCAGCAGCTTTCACCGGGACAGGGGTGGGGATACGCAGTATTTT CASSFHRDRGGDTQYF
TRBJ2-1 13 - TRBV6-1 - TGTGCCAGCAGTGGCGGACAGTCCAATGAGCAGTTCTTC CASSGGQSNEQFF
TRBJ2-1 17 TRBD2 TRBV7-8 - TGTGCCAGCAGCGCGCCGAAGGCGGGGGGGCCTTACAATGAGCAGTTCTTC CASSAPKAGGPYNEQFF
TRBJ1-1 13 - TRBV29-1 - TGCAGCGTTGCGGACACGGTCCGATCCGAAGCTTTCTTT CSVADTVRSEAFF
TRBJ1-1 14 - TRBV5-1 - TGCGCCAGCAGCTTGGGGAGGGAGAACACTGAAGCTTTCTTT CASSLGRENTEAFF
TRBJ1-2 13 TRBD1 TRBV27 - TGTGCCAGCAGTCCCCTGACAGGGAATGGCTACACCTTC CASSPLTGNGYTF
TRBJ1-4 15 TRBD1 TRBV4-3 - TGCGCCAGCAGCCAGGGGACAGGGACTAATGAAAAACTGTTTTTT CASSQGTGTNEKLFF
TRBJ1-2 15 TRBD1 TRBV7-2 - TGTGCCAGCAGCCCGACCTTTCAGGGGGTCTATGGCTACACCTTC CASSPTFQGVYGYTF
TRBJ2-5 15 TRBD2 TRBV19 once TGTGCCAGTAGTTTTTCGGGGGGAAGGGGAGAGACCCAGTACTTC CASSFSGGRGETQYF
TRBJ2-1 15 - TRBV11-2 - TGTGCCAGCAGCTCCCCCCGCAGCGGGTACAATGAGCAGTTCTTC CASSSPRSGYNEQFF
TRBJ2-6 14 - TRBV2 - TGTGCCAGCACGGGACTGGCTGGGGCCAACGGCCTGACTTTC CASTGLAGANGLTF
TRBJ2-7 16 TRBD2 TRBV7-6 few TGTGCCAGCAGCTTAGGCTCGGCGGGGGGGAGCTACGAGCAGTACTTC CASSLGSAGGSYEQYF
TRBJ2-2 15 TRBD1 TRBV6-5 - TGTGCCAGCAACAGACAGGGGCCGAACACCGGGGAGCTGTTTTTT CASNRQGPNTGELFF
TRBJ1-5 13 TRBD1 TRBV29-1 - TGCAGCGTCGGGACAGGGGGCAATCAGCCCCAGCATTTT CSVGTGGNQPQHF
TRBJ1-6 16 TRBD1 TRBV9 once TGTGCCAGCAGCAAAAACAGGGGCGCCTATAATTCACCCCTCCACTTT CASSKNRGAYNSPLHF
TRBJ1-1 14 TRBD1 TRBV7-6 - TGTGCCAGCAGTCACAGGGGATTGAACACTGAAGCTTTCTTT CASSHRGLNTEAFF
TRBJ2-7 16 TRBD1 TRBV30 - TGTGCCTGGAGTGTACTAGGGACAGCGTCGACCCACGAGCAGTACTTC CAWSVLGTASTHEQYF
TRBJ2-7 14 - TRBV6-5 - TGTGCCAGCAGTTACCATACTAGCATCTACGAGCAGTACTTC CASSYHTSIYEQYF
TRBJ2-7 13 - TRBV10-3 once TGTGCCATCAGTGAGGGGCAGGGGTACGAGCAGTACTTC CAISEGQGYEQYF
TRBJ1-1 13 TRBD1 TRBV7-9 - TGTGCCAGCAGCTACACAGGGGACACTGAAGCTTTCTTT CASSYTGDTEAFF
TRBJ1-2 14 TRBD1 TRBV2 - TGTGCCAGCAGGGGGCGGACAGGGGCAAGCGGCTACACCTTC CASRGRTGASGYTF
TRBJ1-2 15 TRBD1 TRBV5-1 - TGCGCCAGCAGCGCAGACAGGGGGAGTAACTATGGCTACACCTTC CASSADRGSNYGYTF
TRBJ2-7 16 - TRBV6-5 - TGTGCCAGCAGTTACTCGTTGACAGGTAACTCCTACGAGCAGTACTTC CASSYSLTGNSYEQYF
TRBJ2-1 17 - TRBV9 - TGTGCCAGCAGCCCCCGCTTGATCTCGAGCTCCTACAATGAGCAGTTCTTC CASSPRLISSSYNEQFF
TRBJ2-2 16 - TRBV11-2 - TGTGCCAGCAGCTCCACCCCAGGGTCGAACACCGGGGAGCTGTTTTTT CASSSTPGSNTGELFF
TRBJ2-7 14 - TRBV5-1 - TGCGCCAGCAGCCCGACAGGTTTAGCCTACGAGCAGTACTTC CASSPTGLAYEQYF
TRBJ2-1 14 - TRBV15 - TGTGCCACCAGCAGAGATTTCACCTACAATGAGCAGTTCTTC CATSRDFTYNEQFF
TRBJ1-5 14 - TRBV4-2 - TGTGCTAGCAGCCAAGATCGAGGTAATCAGCCCCAGCATTTT CASSQDRGNQPQHF
TRBJ1-1 15 TRBD1 TRBV14 - TGTGCCAGCAGGGGGGACAGGGGGCAGTACACTGAAGCTTTCTTT CASRGDRGQYTEAFF
TRBJ1-2 16 TRBD1 TRBV10-3 - TGTGCCATCAGTGATTTCGGACAGGGTGAGAACTATGGCTACACCTTC CAISDFGQGENYGYTF
TRBJ1-5 15 - TRBV7-6 - TGTGCCAGCAGCTTAGAACCAGGAAACAATCAGCCCCAGCATTTT CASSLEPGNNQPQHF
TRBJ1-6 15 - TRBV4-3 - TGCGCCAGCAGCCAAGATGGCCTGGCGGATTCACCCCTCCACTTT CASSQDGLADSPLHF
TRBJ1-2 14 TRBD1 TRBV10-3 - TGTGCCATCAGAGGGACAGGGAAAAACTATGGCTACACCTTC CAIRGTGKNYGYTF
TRBJ2-7 16 TRBD1 TRBV2 - TGTGCCAGCAGTGAAATGGGCACAGGGGTGGGCTACGAGCAGTACTTC CASSEMGTGVGYEQYF
TRBJ2-7 11 - TRBV6-4 - TGTGCCAGCAGTGTAGACAGAGAGCAGTACTTC CASSVDREQYF
TRBJ2-7 15 TRBD1 TRBV7-8 once TGTGCCAGCAGCTTAGGGGCAGGGGGAGCCTACGAGCAGTACTTC CASSLGAGGAYEQYF
TRBJ1-1 13 - TRBV7-9 - TGTGCCAGCAGCTTACCTGCCGGGGTCGTAGCTTTCTTT CASSLPAGVVAFF
TRBJ2-7 14 TRBD1 TRBV11-1 - TGTGCCAGCAGCCTAAACAGGGGTAGCTACGAGCAGTACTTC CASSLNRGSYEQYF
TRBJ1-1 15 TRBD1 TRBV27 - TGTGCCAGCAGGCCTAGGGGACAGGGGATGTCTGAAGCTTTCTTT CASRPRGQGMSEAFF
TRBJ1-1 15 TRBD1 TRBV9 - TGTGCCAGCAGTACAGGGGGCCGGCTCGACACTGAAGCTTTCTTT CASSTGGRLDTEAFF
TRBJ2-1 17 TRBD2 TRBV7-6 - TGTGCCAGCAGCTTAATTAGCGGGGAGAGCTCCTACAATGAGCAGTTCTTC CASSLISGESSYNEQFF
TRBJ1-2 18 - TRBV9 - TGTGCCAGCAGCGCTACGGAGGCCTCAGGTCGAGGGGGATCTGGCTACACCTTC CASSATEASGRGGSGYTF
TRBJ1-2 14 - TRBV7-9 once TGTGCCAGCAGCTTAGACCGGGGATCCTATGGCTACACCTTC CASSLDRGSYGYTF
TRBJ2-7 14 TRBD1 TRBV2 - TGTGCCAGCACACAAATATCCTACCGGGACAGGGCCGACTTC CASTQISYRDRADF
TRBJ1-4 13 - TRBV2 - TGTGCCAGCGGTCAACAGACTAATGAAAAACTGTTTTTT CASGQQTNEKLFF
TRBJ1-2 14 - TRBV5-1 - TGCGCCAGCAGCCTGGACCAGTCCCCCTATGGCTACACCTTC CASSLDQSPYGYTF
TRBJ1-5 14 - TRBV6-1 - TGTGCCAGCAGGCCTACGGCCGACATTCAGCCCCAGCATTTT CASRPTADIQPQHF
TRBJ2-2 16 TRBD2 TRBV19 - TGTGCCAGTAGTATCTATGGGGGGGCGAACACCGGGGAGCTGTTTTTT CASSIYGGANTGELFF
TRBJ1-1 15 - TRBV10-1 - TGCGCCAGCAGTGACGCGGGGGGCACCGGGACTGAAGCTTTCTTT CASSDAGGTGTEAFF
TRBJ2-5 13 TRBD2 TRBV5-4 - TGTGCCAGCAGCGCCAGACTAGCGGAGACCCAGTACTTC CASSARLAETQYF
TRBJ2-1 15 TRBD2 TRBV5-1 - TGCGCCAGCAGCTTAGCGGGGAGCTCCTACAATGAGCAGTTCTTC CASSLAGSSYNEQFF
TRBJ2-2 13 - TRBV21-1 - TGTGCCAGCAGCAAAGGGCCGTCCGGGGAGCTGTTTTTT CASSKGPSGELFF